This T cell receptor beta chain was observed in a study of T cell changes during pregnancy in multiple sclerosis. Data came from immunoSEQ multiplex PCR; TCRdb stores just in-frame clones and leaves some out. The table includes around 30,000 clones, 70% to 90% detected once. As concerns this clone: The germline gene is not matched at one end of the junction; a read error may be the cause.

The starting material was CD8+ T cells from peripheral blood mononuclear cells, obtained in the third trimester of pregnancy. The receptor comes from a female donor with multiple sclerosis, enrolled in a pregnancy study.

The CDR3 DNA reads as TGTGCCAGCAATGAAGCGCGGGGATGGGACACCGGGGAGCTGTTTTTT. The encoded protein is CASNEARGWDTGELFF. V usage is TRBV2 and J usage is TRBJ2-2, with D perhaps TRBD2 (6 bases). The CDR3 totals 16 residues. The V gene's germline CDR1 is SNHLY and CDR2 FYNNEI.